The TCR beta chain under discussion was sequenced for a study of OX40 agonist ivuxolimab in advanced cancers. Generated by immunoSEQ multiplex PCR, the TCRdb table keeps only in-frame clones and is missing some. The table lists over 55,000 clones, around 80% of them singletons. Overall study findings and caveats: Averaging showed that CD8+ T cells had more expanded clones than CD4+ did.

Trimming removed 5 bases from V and 4 bases from J; junction bases left unmatched: 9. Germline V CDR1 and CDR2: SGHTA, FQGNSA. The CDR3 extends over 15 amino acids. On this clone: Its antigen is still unknown.

The source of this sequence is an adult with an advanced solid tumor such as melanoma, head and neck, liver or kidney cancer. The rearrangement uses TRBV7-2 and TRBJ2-7, with 9 bases lining up with TRBD1. Sequencing used CD4+ or CD8+ T cells sorted from blood, obtained in a trial of the OX40 agonist ivuxolimab. CDR3 residues: CASSTTGTGYYEQYF. CDR3 nucleotide sequence: TGTGCCAGCAGCACAACCGGGACAGGGTATTACGAGCAGTACTTC.